One and the same sample provided the 20 T cell receptor beta chains below, sequenced in a study of T-cell reconstitution after alpha-beta-depleted transplantation in children. A library of TCRbeta sequences, prepared with unique molecular identifiers, was generated. TCRdb re-derived calls from the PCR reads in MiXCR, one entry per CDR3 protein. The profile shows 400,000 to 500,000 distinct CDR3 sequences, around 9.9% of them singletons. This specimen was PBMCs from the stem cell graft donor, taken from the stem cell graft. The receptor source for this set is a human donor who donated a stem cell graft to a child with acute myeloid leukemia.

As concerns this clonotype: Its ends do not fully match the called genes, so a read error is possible. The chain employs TRBV7-2 and TRBJ1-4; the D gene is possibly TRBD1 (5 bases). CDR1 is SGHTA, CDR2 FQGNSA, per germline. The CDR3 has 13 residues. Here the CDR3 DNA reads TGTGCCAGCAGCTTAGCGTCTTCTGGGACGCAGAAATTT. As protein: CASSLASSGTQKF.

This clonotype was found a few times. CDR3: CASSLSMTGENEQFF. The CDR3 DNA follows: TGTGCCAGCAGTTTATCGATGACAGGGGAGAATGAGCAGTTCTTC. V usage is TRBV27 and J usage is TRBJ2-1; 8 positions match TRBD1. The CDR3 has 15 amino acids. Germline-derived CDR1 and CDR2 are MNHEY and SMNVEV (reference sequence). With 0 bases clipped from V and 7 bases from J, the junction kept 5 bases outside the gene matches.

The V gene is TRBV14, the J gene TRBJ1-5; D gene uncertain. Trimming stripped 1 base from V and 3 bases from J, with 4 bases between. In germline, CDR1 is SGHDN, CDR2 FVKESK. The CDR3 contains 13 residues. The CDR3 nucleotides read TGTGCCAGCAGCCAAGGACACAATCAGCCCCAGCATTTT. This gives the protein CASSQGHNQPQHF. The full variable domain, completed using reference TRBV14 and TRBJ1-5, is EAGVTQFPSHSVIEKGQTVTLRCDPISGHDNLYWYRRVMGKEIKFLLHFVKESKQDESGMPNNRFLAERTGGTYSTLKVQPAELEDSGVYFCASSQGHNQPQHFGDGTRLSIL.

At least ten counts were recorded for this clonotype. The gene calls are TRBV5-1 and TRBJ1-4; 9 nucleotides align to TRBD1. Germline loops: CDR1 SGHRS, CDR2 YFSETQ. Losses at the gene ends were 4 bases for V and 7 bases for J; bases not matched to a gene: 8. CDR3 length: 15 residues. The CDR3 nucleotides are TGCGCCAGCAGCAAAGGACAGGGGAGAAGTGAAAAACTGTTTTTT. Translating gives CASSKGQGRSEKLFF.

This clonotype was detected only a few times. The rearrangement joins TRBV29-1 to TRBJ1-2, with 7 bases that match TRBD1. V dropped 5 bases and J dropped 2; count of bases not matched to a gene: 5. The germline gives CDR1 SQVTM, CDR2 ANQGSEA. The CDR3 spans 13 residues. CDR3 in DNA: TGCAGCGTTCCACTACAGGGGAACTATGGCTACACCTTC. It is translated as CSVPLQGNYGYTF.

There are a few counts of this clonotype. This chain uses TRBV20-1 with TRBJ2-1, with 14 nucleotides matching TRBD2. Per germline, CDR1 DFQATT and CDR2 SNEGSKA (reference sequence). The length of the CDR3 is 17 residues. Trimming cost V 1 base and J 9 bases; bases outside gene matches: 11. CDR3 in DNA: TGCAGTGCTAGAGTACACCCGGGACTAGCGGGAGCCGCTGAGCAGTTCTTC. This sequence encodes CSARVHPGLAGAAEQFF.

The chain carries TRBV9 and TRBJ2-1, with 8 nucleotides matching TRBD1. CDR1 is SGDLS, CDR2 YYNGEE, per germline. V lost 2 bases, J lost 7 bases, and 8 bases stayed unmatched. The CDR3 length is 15 residues. This CDR3 reads CASSVGQGAQNEQFF. The CDR3 nucleotides are TGTGCCAGCAGCGTGGGGCAGGGGGCGCAGAATGAGCAGTTCTTC.

This clonotype came up many times. The chain is built from TRBV12-3 or TRBV12-4 and TRBJ2-7, with a possible D match to TRBD1 (5 bases). The CDR3 runs 13 residues. V lost 6 bases and J lost 2, with 11 bases in between. CDR3 sequence: CASSKTDTYEQYV. DNA of the CDR3: TGTGCCAGCAGCAAGACAGATACCTACGAGCAGTACGTC.

Ten or more counts support this clonotype. The rearrangement joins TRBV18 to TRBJ2-5; D may be TRBD1 (5 bases). Germline loops: CDR1 KGHSH, CDR2 LQKENI. The CDR3 consists of 14 residues. The ends were cut back, 6 bases at V and 1 base at J, with 12 bases in the middle. CDR3 loop: CASSRQRIQETQYF. CDR3 sequence (DNA): TGTGCCAGCTCCCGACAGAGAATCCAAGAGACCCAGTACTTC.

The CDR3 coding sequence is TGTGCAAGTCGCCCCAAGTTGGAAGAGACCCAGTACTTC. The encoded protein is CASRPKLEETQYF. The chain employs TRBV12-2 and TRBJ2-5. TRBV12-2 is designated a pseudogene. This CDR3 region has 13 residues.

The chain is built from TRBV2 and TRBJ2-4, with D perhaps given as TRBD1 or TRBD2 (5 bases each). The germline V gene encodes CDR1 SNHLY and CDR2 FYNNEI. The CDR3 runs to 15 residues. V was shortened by 2 bases and J by 2 bases, with 10 bases between the two germline ends. CDR3 DNA: TGTGCCAGCAGTGAATTTGGGGGAACCAAAAACATTCAGTACTTC. Translating gives CASSEFGGTKNIQYF. The full variable domain, in which reference TRBV2 and TRBJ2-4 provide the parts outside the CDR3, is EPEVTQTPSHQVTQMGQEVILRCVPISNHLYFYWYRQILGQKVEFLVSFYNNEISEKSEIFDDQFSVERPDGSNFTLKIRSTKLEDSAMYFCASSEFGGTKNIQYFGAGTRLSVL.

This clonotype was observed a few times. This chain links TRBV29-1 with TRBJ2-2; 7 bases align to TRBD2. Looked up from germline, CDR1 is SQVTM and CDR2 is ANQGSEA. The trim removed 3 bases at V and 2 bases at J, leaving 6 bases unmatched. CDR3 length: 15 amino acids. The CDR3 sequence: CSVEDSGLNTGELFF. DNA of the CDR3: TGCAGCGTTGAGGATAGCGGGCTTAACACCGGGGAGCTGTTTTTT.

The V and J genes are TRBV21-1 and TRBJ2-7; the table names TRBD2, a call not compared with the DNA. TRBV21-1 is deemed a pseudogene. The CDR3 length is 16 residues. CDR3 protein: CASSKRCSGRIYEQYF. The DNA of the CDR3 is TGTGCCAGCAGCAAACGTTGCAGCGGGAGGATTTACGAGCAGTACTTC.

This clonotype was recorded at least ten times. The chain couples TRBV20-1 to TRBJ2-7; 15 bases line up with TRBD2. V trimming: 6 bases; J trimming: 4 bases; junction bases outside the gene matches: 7. The CDR3 totals 15 residues. Germline CDR1 reads DFQATT; CDR2 reads SNEGSKA (reference sequence). DNA for the CDR3: TGCAGTGCCGATGCCGGGACTAGCGGGAGGTACGAGCAGTACTTC. Translation gives CSADAGTSGRYEQYF.

The sample holds many counts of this clonotype. The chain has TRBV29-1 and TRBJ2-7; TRBD2 matches at 7 bases. The CDR3 is made up of 12 amino acids. CDR1 is SQVTM, CDR2 ANQGSEA, per germline. V shed 3 bases, J shed 2 bases, and the junction held 1 base outside the gene matches. The CDR3 protein is CSVEGLTYEQYF. The CDR3 region has the DNA TGCAGCGTTGAGGGACTAACCTACGAGCAGTACTTC.

This clonotype was seen a handful of times. The chain links TRBV20-1 to TRBJ2-7; a weak D match, TRBD1 (5 bases). The CDR3 extends over 12 amino acids. V lost 3 bases and J 2 bases, leaving 8 bases between the germline ends. Germline V lookup: CDR1 DFQATT, CDR2 SNEGSKA (reference sequence). CDR3 protein: CSASRQTYEQYF. CDR3 in DNA: TGCAGTGCTAGTAGACAGACCTACGAGCAGTACTTC.

This chain connects TRBV30 to TRBJ2-1; possible D gene TRBD1, 5 bases. CDR1 GTSNPN and CDR2 SVGIG come from the germline V gene (reference sequence). Trimming left V 2 bases short and J 10 bases short, with 12 bases between. The CDR3 consists of 12 residues. The DNA of the CDR3 is TGTGCCTGGAGTCCCAGACACAGGGAGCAGTTCTTC. It specifies CAWSPRHREQFF.

This clonotype was recorded a few times. This chain links TRBV20-1 with TRBJ2-7; D is perhaps TRBD1 or TRBD2 (5 bases each). This CDR3 spans 14 amino acids. Between the trimmed V and J ends, which lost 0 bases and 2 bases, there was a span of 11 bases. Germline CDR1 is DFQATT and CDR2 is SNEGSKA (reference sequence). CDR3: CSARDQLGAYEQYF. In nucleotides, the CDR3 is TGCAGTGCTAGAGATCAGCTGGGGGCCTACGAGCAGTACTTC.

This clonotype was observed a handful of times. The J gene is TRBJ2-1, the V gene TRBV11-1; D gene ambiguous. CDR3 length equals 18 residues. Trimming cost V 0 bases and J 5 bases, with 20 bases left between them. Germline CDR1 and CDR2: SGHAT and FQDESV (reference sequence). The CDR3 nucleotides read TGTGCCAGCAGCTTAGCCTCATCATGGCCCCGATCCCACAATGAGCAGTTCTTC. Protein: CASSLASSWPRSHNEQFF.

This clonotype turned up a few times. V is TRBV7-9 and J is TRBJ1-2; D gene uncertain. There are 15 residues in the CDR3. Trimming took 6 bases from V and 12 from J, leaving 26 bases between them. CDR1 SEHNR and CDR2 FQNEAQ come from the germline V gene (reference sequence). The CDR3 spells CASRKEGLFGVGDTF. The DNA of the CDR3 is TGTGCCAGCAGAAAAGAAGGGTTGTTTGGAGTTGGGGACACCTTC. The variable domain in full, completed from reference TRBV7-9 and TRBJ1-2, reads DTGVSQNPRHKITKRGQNVTFRCDPISEHNRLYWYRQTLGQGPEFLTYFQNEAQLEKSRLLSDRFSAERPKGSFSTLEIQRTEQGDSAMYLCASRKEGLFGVGDTFGSGTRLTVV.